One sample yielded the 4 T cell receptor beta chains listed below, sequenced in a study of blood T cell repertoires in COVID-19. Data came from immunoSEQ multiplex PCR; TCRdb stores just in-frame clones and leaves some out. The data contain 390,000 or so clones, 85% to 90% of them singletons. The sequenced sample consisted of PBMCs or T cells enriched from blood (not recorded which). These receptors originate from a man between 18 and 35 years old who had recovered from COVID-19.

The chain recombines TRBV6-2 or TRBV6-3 with TRBJ1-2, with D tentatively TRBD1 (5 bases). V gave up 5 bases and J gave up 6 bases, with 13 bases separating them. CDR1 is MNHEY and CDR2 is SVGEGT in the germline V gene. This CDR3 has 13 amino acids. The CDR3 loop is CASSQPSGHGYTF. CDR3 DNA: TGTGCCAGCAGTCAACCATCAGGGCATGGCTACACCTTC.

Only a few counts were recorded for this clone. V gene TRBV30 combines with J gene TRBJ1-1; D not certain. Germline CDR1 is GTSNPN and CDR2 is SVGIG (reference sequence). CDR3 length: 15 residues. Trimming shortened V by 2 bases and J by 10 bases, and 23 bases separated the two germline ends. The CDR3 region has the DNA TGTGCCTGGAGTTCCCCCGGAGGGTCTCTGAGGCGAGCTTTCTTT. Protein product: CAWSSPGGSLRRAFF.

This rearrangement joins TRBV28 to TRBJ2-4; D unclear. CDR3 length: 12 residues. Germline V gene lookup returns CDR1 MDHEN and CDR2 SYDVKM. V lost 9 bases to trimming and J lost 6 bases, with 12 bases between them. This CDR3 is CASTTIPNIQYF. In DNA, the CDR3 is TGTGCCAGTACGACAATCCCAAACATTCAGTACTTC.

The chain links TRBV5-1 to TRBJ1-2, with TRBD1 matching 10 bases. The CDR3 length is 14 residues. Germline lookup yields CDR1 SGHRS and CDR2 YFSETQ. With V trimmed by 2 bases and J by 8 bases, 6 bases remained unmatched. The CDR3, as DNA: TGCGCCAGCAGCTTAACCGGGACAGGGGAAGGCTACACCTTC. This gives the protein CASSLTGTGEGYTF.